This TCR beta chain is drawn from a study of PD-1 blockade in classical Hodgkin lymphoma. This CDR3 has 11 residues. Trimming pared 5 bases from V and 6 bases from J, leaving 7 bases between. Germline CDR1 and CDR2: SGHVS and FQNEAQ. Data came from immunoSEQ multiplex PCR; TCRdb stores just in-frame clones and leaves some out. The data hold 45,000 to 50,000 clones, with 80% observed a single time. No patient escaped relapse after autologous stem cell transplantation, and brentuximab vedotin exposure varied. Complete response, partial response or progressive disease constituted the best responses recorded.

The chain employs TRBV7-8 and TRBJ1-1; no clear D. The material was peripheral blood mononuclear cells (PBMCs), obtained before the second cycle of nivolumab. This clonotype was obtained from a human donor with classical Hodgkin lymphoma. CDR3 sequence reads: CASSPASEAFF. Here the CDR3 DNA reads TGTGCCAGCAGCCCAGCCTCTGAAGCTTTCTTT.